Below, 10 T cell receptor beta chains from the same sample are listed, as sequenced in a study of OX40 agonist ivuxolimab in advanced cancers. The assay was immunoSEQ multiplex PCR, and TCRdb's table has in-frame clones only and misses some. The profile shows over 20,000 clones, about 86% of them singletons. Material: CD4+ or CD8+ T cells sorted from blood, obtained in a trial of the OX40 agonist ivuxolimab. These receptors originate from an adult with an advanced solid tumor such as melanoma, head and neck, liver or kidney cancer.

This sequence joins TRBV5-6 and TRBJ2-1; 9 positions agree with TRBD1. The CDR3 covers 14 residues. J was trimmed by 4 bases and V by 4 bases; bases with no gene match: 3. Germline CDR1 and CDR2: SGHDT and YYEEEE. CDR3 region: CASSIGQGYNEQFF. The CDR3 region has the DNA TGTGCCAGCAGCATAGGACAGGGGTACAATGAGCAGTTCTTC.

The genes are TRBV19 and TRBJ2-5, with D uncertain. CDR1 and CDR2 (germline): LNHDA, SQIVND (reference sequence). Trimming took off 4 bases at V and 2 bases at J, with 14 bases between the two ends. The CDR3 loop spans 15 amino acids. The CDR3 DNA reads TGTGCCAGTAGTAGGGCTAGAGCATTTCAAGAGACCCAGTACTTC. Encoded protein: CASSRARAFQETQYF. Supplemented by reference TRBV19 and TRBJ2-5, the full variable domain reads DGGITQSPKYLFRKEGQNVTLSCEQNLNHDAMYWYRQDPGQGLRLIYYSQIVNDFQKGDIAEGYSVSREKKESFPLTVTSAQKNPTAFYLCASSRARAFQETQYFGPGTRLLVL.

The J gene is TRBJ2-3, the V gene TRBV18; TRBD1 matches 11 bases. J lost 1 base, V lost 6 bases, and 12 bases had no gene match. Per germline, CDR1 KGHSH and CDR2 LQKENI. CDR3 length: 18 amino acids. The CDR3 DNA sequence: TGTGCCAGCTCGATCGGGACAGGGGGAAGAGGACGCACAGATACGCAGTATTTT. Its translation: CASSIGTGGRGRTDTQYF.

The J gene is TRBJ1-5, the V gene TRBV6-6; D remains unclear. The CDR3 loop spans 14 amino acids. Trimming shortened V by 4 bases and J by 1 base, and 8 bases separated the two germline ends. Germline CDR1 reads MNHNY; CDR2 reads SVGAGI (reference sequence). CDR3 sequence (DNA): TGTGCCAGCAGTTCCCACAGCAGCAATCAGCCCCAGCATTTT. It codes for CASSSHSSNQPQHF.

V and J are TRBV7-2 and TRBJ2-1; 12 nucleotides line up with TRBD2. Germline CDR1 SGHTA, CDR2 FQGNSA. The J segment lost 7 bases and the V segment lost 5 bases, leaving 9 bases of the junction unmatched. CDR3 size: 16 residues. The CDR3 region is CASSPLTSGRGNEQFF. CDR3 DNA: TGTGCCAGCAGCCCGCTGACTAGCGGGAGAGGGAATGAGCAGTTCTTC. The variable domain in full, with the rest retrieved from reference TRBV7-2 and TRBJ2-1, is GAGVSQSPSNKVTEKGKDVELRCDPISGHTALYWYRQSLGQGLEFLIYFQGNSAPDKSGLPSDRFSAERTGGSVSTLTIQRTQQEDSAVYLCASSPLTSGRGNEQFFGPGTRLTVL.

This clone was detected a few times. This chain connects TRBV18 to TRBJ1-2, with a weak D call TRBD1 (6 bases). Trimming shortened V by 2 bases and J by 7 bases, and 11 bases separated the two germline ends. The CDR3 totals 13 residues. Germline assignment: CDR1 KGHSH and CDR2 LQKENI. CDR3 sequence reads: CASSPSEGGGYTF. As DNA, the CDR3 is TGTGCCAGCTCACCAAGTGAGGGGGGTGGCTACACCTTC.

The rearrangement links TRBV11-1 to TRBJ2-1, with D uncertain. This CDR3 has 12 amino acids. Trimming took 5 bases from V and 6 from J, leaving 8 bases between them. Looked up from germline, CDR1 is SGHAT and CDR2 is FQDESV (reference sequence). CDR3 loop: CASSPLPNEQFF. The CDR3 region has the DNA TGTGCCAGCAGCCCGCTCCCCAATGAGCAGTTCTTC.

This clone was observed a few times. J is TRBJ2-1 and V is TRBV5-4, with unresolved D. CDR1 is SGHNT and CDR2 is YYREEE in the germline V gene (reference sequence). CDR3 length: 14 amino acids. V lost 4 bases and J 2 bases, leaving 10 bases between the germline ends. CDR3 protein: CASSGIVPYNEQFF. CDR3 nucleotide sequence: TGTGCCAGCAGCGGAATTGTACCCTACAATGAGCAGTTCTTC.

The chain couples TRBV19 to TRBJ2-7; D is perhaps TRBD2 (6 bases). The ends were cut back, 3 bases at V and 3 bases at J, with 18 bases in the middle. The CDR3 sequence is 16 residues long. The germline V gene encodes CDR1 LNHDA and CDR2 SQIVND (reference sequence). This CDR3 reads CASSMDSTTRVYEQYF. As DNA, the CDR3 is TGTGCCAGTAGTATGGATTCAACGACTAGGGTCTACGAGCAGTACTTC. Supplemented by reference TRBV19 and TRBJ2-7, the full variable domain reads DGGITQSPKYLFRKEGQNVTLSCEQNLNHDAMYWYRQDPGQGLRLIYYSQIVNDFQKGDIAEGYSVSREKKESFPLTVTSAQKNPTAFYLCASSMDSTTRVYEQYFGPGTRLTVT.

This sequence joins TRBV7-2 and TRBJ1-2, with D possibly TRBD1 on 5 matching bases. This CDR3 has 16 residues. The V gene's germline CDR1 is SGHTA and CDR2 FQGNSA. V was clipped by 2 bases and J by 3 bases, with 16 bases between them. CDR3 amino acids: CASSLFTGGTDYGYTF. The CDR3 DNA is TGTGCCAGCAGCTTATTTACCGGGGGAACGGACTATGGCTACACCTTC.